The 26 T cell receptor beta chains in this list originate from one sample, sequenced in a study of Ad26.COV2.S vaccination and SARS-CoV-2 variants. TCRdb's copy holds only in-frame clones and misses some; the assay was immunoSEQ multiplex PCR. The data hold fewer than 150,000 clones, with 75% to 90% observed a single time. The input for sequencing was peripheral blood, taken after recovery from COVID-19. The receptors were sampled from a human donor who had recovered from COVID-19.

The J gene is TRBJ2-7, the V gene TRBV27, with D perhaps TRBD2 (5 bases). V was clipped by 8 bases and J by 2 bases, with 19 bases between them. The CDR3 is 15 amino acids. CDR1 is MNHEY and CDR2 is SMNVEV in the germline V gene (reference sequence). The CDR3 bases are TGTGCCAGCCGGGGTTTAGTAACTCGGACCTACGAGCAGTACTTC. Protein product: CASRGLVTRTYEQYF.

This clone was observed at least ten times. The rearrangement joins TRBV3-1 (or the pseudogene TRBV3-2) to TRBJ1-6; D is unclear. CDR1 is LGHDT, CDR2 YNNKEL, per germline (reference sequence). The CDR3 is 15 amino acids. The V and J ends lost 1 base and 6 bases respectively, with 10 bases between them. In DNA, the CDR3 is TGTGCCAGCAGCCAAGGAACGATTAGTAATTCACCCCTCCACTTT. It encodes CASSQGTISNSPLHF.

The chain combines TRBV24-1 with TRBJ1-1; D unresolved. Germline CDR1 KGHDR, CDR2 SFDVKD. This CDR3 has 14 residues. V was shortened by 2 bases and J by 4 bases, with 10 bases between the two germline ends. The CDR3 coding sequence is TGTGCCACCAGTGATTCCGGGAGTTTCACTGAAGCTTTCTTT. Translating gives CATSDSGSFTEAFF.

This chain uses TRBV28 with TRBJ2-7; no reliable D call. The CDR3 contains 12 residues. CDR1 is MDHEN and CDR2 is SYDVKM in the germline V gene. V lost 7 bases to trimming and J lost 4 bases, with 11 bases between them. Here the CDR3 DNA reads TGTGCCAGCACCCAAGCCCAATACGAGCAGTACTTC. It is translated as CASTQAQYEQYF.

The chain employs TRBV5-1 and TRBJ2-3; 7 bases are a match to TRBD2. The length of the CDR3 is 13 residues. Germline V gene sequence: CDR1 SGHRS, CDR2 YFSETQ. The junction had 4 bases not matched to a gene; V was cut back by 0 bases and J by 9 bases. The CDR3 bases are TGCGCCAGCAGCTTGGGGGAGGGGCAAACGCAGTATTTT. Translation: CASSLGEGQTQYF.

This clone was observed a handful of times. The chain couples TRBV6-2 or TRBV6-3 to TRBJ2-7; either TRBD1 or TRBD2 may supply D (8 bases each). V was clipped by 7 bases and J by 0 bases, with 19 bases between them. Germline CDR1 and CDR2: MNHEY and SVGEGT. The CDR3 extends over 16 amino acids. The CDR3 here is CASTPGGDRNSYEQYF. CDR3 sequence (DNA): TGTGCCAGCACCCCCGGGGGGGACAGGAACTCCTACGAGCAGTACTTC.

The rearrangement uses TRBV27 and TRBJ2-2; D is unclear. With 5 bases removed from V and 2 bases from J, the gap between germline ends came to 12 bases. The CDR3 loop spans 15 amino acids. CDR1 MNHEY and CDR2 SMNVEV come from the germline V gene (reference sequence). CDR3: CASSQLPLNTGELFF. The CDR3 nucleotides are TGTGCCAGCAGTCAGCTTCCCCTTAACACCGGGGAGCTGTTTTTT.

The J gene is TRBJ1-2, the V gene TRBV28; possibly TRBD1 for D (5 bases). CDR1 is MDHEN and CDR2 is SYDVKM in the germline V gene. V was cut by 4 bases and J by 3 bases, with 12 bases left in between. CDR3 size: 14 residues. CDR3 sequence: CASSSPGPYYGYTF. As DNA, the CDR3 is TGTGCCAGCAGTTCGCCGGGACCCTACTATGGCTACACCTTC.

The V call is TRBV12-3 or TRBV12-4, the J call TRBJ2-5; a weak D match, TRBD1 (6 bases). This CDR3 is 11 amino acids long. The ends were cut back, 5 bases at V and 5 bases at J, with 6 bases in the middle. The CDR3 nucleotides read TGTGCCAGCAGTCAGGGGGAGACCCAGTACTTC. Translating gives CASSQGETQYF.

In its sample, this clone was seen a few times. This chain uses TRBV6-2 or TRBV6-3 with TRBJ2-5; unclear D gene. Trimming removed 4 bases from V and 5 bases from J, with 2 bases in between. The CDR3 sequence is 10 residues long. The germline V gene encodes CDR1 MNHEY and CDR2 SVGEGT. The CDR3 DNA follows: TGTGCCAGCAGTTCGGAGACCCAGTACTTC. Its translation is CASSSETQYF.

This chain uses TRBV6-2 or TRBV6-3 with TRBJ2-4; 7 nucleotides line up with TRBD2. The V and J ends lost 5 bases and 5 bases, in that order; junction bases with no gene match: 6. CDR1 and CDR2 from the germline V gene are MNHEY and SVGEGT. The length of the CDR3 is 14 residues. CDR3 sequence reads: CASSEPGGENIQYF. CDR3 nucleotide sequence: TGTGCCAGCAGTGAGCCGGGAGGAGAAAACATTCAGTACTTC.

V and J are TRBV11-2 and TRBJ2-7; either TRBD1 or TRBD2 may fit D (5 bases each). Germline-derived CDR1 and CDR2 are SGHAT and FQNNGV. The CDR3 length is 14 residues. V was shortened by 1 base and J by 2 bases, with 9 bases between the two germline ends. The DNA for the CDR3 is TGTGCCAGCAGCTTAGGCTTGGGGGCCTACGAGCAGTACTTC. Amino acids: CASSLGLGAYEQYF.

For the CDR3, the DNA is TGTGCCAGTAGTCTTACAGGGATTCCTAGCACAGATACGCAGTATTTT. Protein product: CASSLTGIPSTDTQYF. V gene TRBV19 combines with J gene TRBJ2-3; maybe TRBD1 (6 bases). Germline CDR1 LNHDA, CDR2 SQIVND (reference sequence). Between the trimmed V and J ends, which lost 5 bases and 0 bases, there was a span of 15 bases. The CDR3 contains 16 residues. The full variable domain, with the rest looked up from reference TRBV19 and TRBJ2-3, is DGGITQSPKYLFRKEGQNVTLSCEQNLNHDAMYWYRQDPGQGLRLIYYSQIVNDFQKGDIAEGYSVSREKKESFPLTVTSAQKNPTAFYLCASSLTGIPSTDTQYFGPGTRLTVL.

This clone was picked up many times. The chain couples TRBV4-2 to TRBJ2-7; TRBD1 aligns across 7 bases. The CDR3 is 13 amino acids. The V segment lost 2 bases and the J segment 2 bases; nucleotides outside the gene matches: 0. From germline, CDR1 is LGHNA and CDR2 YNFKEQ. As DNA, the CDR3 is TGTGCCAGCAGCCAACAGGGGGCCTACGAGCAGTACTTC. Its protein product is CASSQQGAYEQYF.

In this sample, this clone turned up once. The chain has TRBV2 and TRBJ2-7, with 7 bases identical to TRBD1. From germline, CDR1 is SNHLY and CDR2 FYNNEI. The CDR3 has 15 amino acids. V was clipped by 2 bases and J by 2 bases; unmatched bases: 6. CDR3 loop: CASSEYGTATYEQYF. CDR3 bases: TGTGCCAGCAGTGAATACGGGACAGCGACCTACGAGCAGTACTTC. Variable domain in full (rest from reference TRBV2 and TRBJ2-7): EPEVTQTPSHQVTQMGQEVILRCVPISNHLYFYWYRQILGQKVEFLVSFYNNEISEKSEIFDDQFSVERPDGSNFTLKIRSTKLEDSAMYFCASSEYGTATYEQYFGPGTRLTVT.

V is TRBV19 and J is TRBJ2-3, with D possibly TRBD2 on 7 matching bases. Germline V gene lookup returns CDR1 LNHDA and CDR2 SQIVND (reference sequence). The CDR3 length is 14 residues. Trimming shortened V by 4 bases and J by 2 bases, and 10 bases separated the two germline ends. CDR3 coding DNA: TGTGCCAGTAGTACGGGGGGACACACAGATACGCAGTATTTT. Translating it yields CASSTGGHTDTQYF.

The CDR3 nucleotides are TGTGCCAGCAGAAGAAAAGGGGTCCTCAGGGAGGGGAAAGATCAGCCCCAGCATTTT. This sequence encodes CASRRKGVLREGKDQPQHF. This chain uses TRBV21-1 with TRBJ1-5. TRBV21-1 is designated a pseudogene. CDR3 size: 19 residues.

This clone has only a few counts. The V gene is TRBV27, the J gene TRBJ2-2; D remains ambiguous. V gave up 4 bases and J gave up 6 bases, with 12 bases separating them. Germline V gene sequence: CDR1 MNHEY, CDR2 SMNVEV (reference sequence). The CDR3 has 14 residues. The CDR3 sequence: CASSSQPLAGELFF. In DNA, the CDR3 is TGTGCCAGCAGTTCTCAGCCCCTGGCCGGGGAGCTGTTTTTT.

The V call is TRBV6-2 or TRBV6-3, the J call TRBJ2-7; TRBD2 matches at 8 bases. CDR1 MNHEY and CDR2 SVGEGT come from the germline V gene. CDR3 length: 13 residues. The J segment lost 2 bases and the V segment lost 6 bases, leaving 3 bases of the junction unmatched. Here the CDR3 DNA reads TGTGCCAGCAGCCCGGGAGGGCCCTACGAGCAGTACTTC. Amino acid sequence: CASSPGGPYEQYF.

The CDR3: CARSGTGGMNEQFF. The CDR3 DNA is TGTGCCCGATCCGGGACAGGGGGGATGAATGAGCAGTTCTTC. The chain carries TRBV2 and TRBJ2-1; the match to TRBD1 covers 11 bases. J was trimmed by 7 bases and V by 11 bases; bases with no gene match: 10. The length of the CDR3 is 14 residues. Looked up from germline, CDR1 is SNHLY and CDR2 is FYNNEI.

The chain uses TRBV5-4 and TRBJ2-3, with D perhaps TRBD2 (6 bases). The ends were cut back, 4 bases at V and 7 bases at J, with 16 bases in the middle. CDR3 length: 14 amino acids. Per germline, CDR1 SGHNT and CDR2 YYREEE (reference sequence). The CDR3 loop is CASSPDLAPHTQYF. Written as DNA, the CDR3 is TGTGCCAGCAGCCCGGACCTAGCGCCCCATACGCAGTATTTT.

The chain couples TRBV4-3 to TRBJ2-1; 9 nucleotides line up with TRBD2. Germline V CDR1 and CDR2: LGHNA, YSLEER. V was clipped by 0 bases and J by 5 bases; unmatched bases: 8. This CDR3 is built from 17 residues. CDR3 loop: CASSQDWAGGPNNEQFF. The DNA for the CDR3 is TGCGCCAGCAGCCAAGATTGGGCGGGGGGGCCGAACAATGAGCAGTTCTTC.

V gene TRBV19 combines with J gene TRBJ1-1, with TRBD1 matching 7 bases. V shed 7 bases, J shed 7 bases, and the junction held 9 bases outside the gene matches. Looked up from germline, CDR1 is LNHDA and CDR2 is SQIVND (reference sequence). CDR3 length: 13 residues. The DNA for the CDR3 is TGTGCCAGTATCCGGACACAGGGGATTGAAGCTTTCTTT. Protein sequence: CASIRTQGIEAFF.

A single count supports this clone. J is TRBJ1-3 and V is TRBV5-6; D ambiguous. The germline V gene encodes CDR1 SGHDT and CDR2 YYEEEE. CDR3 size: 15 residues. The ends were cut back, 2 bases at V and 0 bases at J, with 9 bases in the middle. The CDR3 loop is CASSFGRISGNTIYF. CDR3 bases: TGTGCCAGCAGCTTTGGACGGATCTCTGGAAACACCATATATTTT.

The gene calls are TRBV4-1 and TRBJ2-7; 8 bases fit TRBD1. In germline, CDR1 is MGHRA, CDR2 YSYEKL. The CDR3 has 14 amino acids. With 2 bases clipped from V and 3 bases from J, the junction kept 3 bases outside the gene matches. The CDR3 sequence is CASSQKTGDYEQYF. The CDR3, as DNA: TGCGCCAGCAGCCAAAAGACAGGGGACTACGAGCAGTACTTC.

The gene calls are TRBV11-2 and TRBJ2-7; 8 nucleotides agree with TRBD1. The CDR3 runs to 14 residues. V gave up 5 bases and J gave up 6 bases; unmatched junction bases: 9. The germline V gene has CDR1 SGHAT and CDR2 FQNNGV. The CDR3 sequence: CASSPYQGTGEQYF. The CDR3 DNA reads as TGTGCCAGCAGCCCATATCAGGGGACAGGCGAGCAGTACTTC.